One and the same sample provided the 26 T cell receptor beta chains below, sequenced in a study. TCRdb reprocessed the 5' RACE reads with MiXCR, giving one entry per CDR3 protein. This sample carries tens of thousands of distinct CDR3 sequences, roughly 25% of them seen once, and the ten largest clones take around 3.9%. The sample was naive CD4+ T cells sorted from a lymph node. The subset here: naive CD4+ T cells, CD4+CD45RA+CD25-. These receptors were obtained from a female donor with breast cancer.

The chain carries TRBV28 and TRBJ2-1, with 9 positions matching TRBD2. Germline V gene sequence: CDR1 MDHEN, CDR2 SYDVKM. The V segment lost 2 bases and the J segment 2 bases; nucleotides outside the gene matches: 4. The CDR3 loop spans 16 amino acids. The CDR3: CASSLVAGDTYNEQFF. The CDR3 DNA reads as TGTGCCAGCAGTTTAGTAGCGGGAGATACCTACAATGAGCAGTTCTTC.

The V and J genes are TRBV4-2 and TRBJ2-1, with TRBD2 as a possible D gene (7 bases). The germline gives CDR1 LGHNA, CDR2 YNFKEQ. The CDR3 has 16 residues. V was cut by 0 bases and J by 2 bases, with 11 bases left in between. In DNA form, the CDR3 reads TGTGCCAGCAGCCAAGATATAGGGGGGGCCTACAATGAGCAGTTCTTC. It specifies CASSQDIGGAYNEQFF.

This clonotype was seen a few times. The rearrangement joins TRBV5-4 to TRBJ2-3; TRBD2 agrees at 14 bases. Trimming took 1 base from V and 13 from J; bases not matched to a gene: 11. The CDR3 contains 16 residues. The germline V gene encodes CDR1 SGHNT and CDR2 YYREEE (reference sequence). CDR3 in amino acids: CASSLMGLAGEVAKYF. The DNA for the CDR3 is TGTGCCAGCAGCTTGATGGGACTAGCGGGAGAGGTGGCCAAGTATTTT.

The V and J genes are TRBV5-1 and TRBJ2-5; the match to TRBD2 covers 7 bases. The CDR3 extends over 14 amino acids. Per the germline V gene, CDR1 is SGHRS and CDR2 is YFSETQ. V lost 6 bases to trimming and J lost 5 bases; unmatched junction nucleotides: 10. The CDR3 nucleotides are TGCGCCAGCACCTCTCCTTCCGGGGGGGAGACCCAGTACTTC. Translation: CASTSPSGGETQYF.

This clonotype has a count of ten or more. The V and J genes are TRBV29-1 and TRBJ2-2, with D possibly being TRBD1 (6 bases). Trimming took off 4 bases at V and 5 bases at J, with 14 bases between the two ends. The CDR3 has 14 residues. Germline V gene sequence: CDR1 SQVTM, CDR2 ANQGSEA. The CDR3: CSVVSQGRTGELFF. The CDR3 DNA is TGCAGCGTTGTATCACAGGGTAGGACCGGGGAGCTGTTTTTT.

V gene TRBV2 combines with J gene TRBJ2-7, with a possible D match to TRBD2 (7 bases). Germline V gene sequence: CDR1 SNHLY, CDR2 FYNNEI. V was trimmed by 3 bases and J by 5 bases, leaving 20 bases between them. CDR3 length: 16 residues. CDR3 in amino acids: CASSDSVDGGDNEQYF. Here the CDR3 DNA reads TGTGCCAGCAGTGATTCTGTCGATGGGGGGGACAACGAGCAGTACTTC. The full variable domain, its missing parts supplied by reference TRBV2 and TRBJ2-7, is EPEVTQTPSHQVTQMGQEVILRCVPISNHLYFYWYRQILGQKVEFLVSFYNNEISEKSEIFDDQFSVERPDGSNFTLKIRSTKLEDSAMYFCASSDSVDGGDNEQYFGPGTRLTVT.

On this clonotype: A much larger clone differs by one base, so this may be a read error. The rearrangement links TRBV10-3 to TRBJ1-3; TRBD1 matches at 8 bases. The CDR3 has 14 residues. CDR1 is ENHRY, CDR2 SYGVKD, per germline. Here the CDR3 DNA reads TGTACCATCAGTGACCCGACAGGGGTAGACACCATATATTTT. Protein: CTISDPTGVDTIYF.

The CDR3 nucleotides are TGTGCCAGCAGTTTATCGGGCAGGGGGTATGCCAAAAACATTCAGTACTTC. It codes for CASSLSGRGYAKNIQYF. This chain connects TRBV12-5 to TRBJ2-4; 7 positions match TRBD1. The CDR3 covers 17 residues. Germline V CDR1 and CDR2: LGHNT, FRNRAP.

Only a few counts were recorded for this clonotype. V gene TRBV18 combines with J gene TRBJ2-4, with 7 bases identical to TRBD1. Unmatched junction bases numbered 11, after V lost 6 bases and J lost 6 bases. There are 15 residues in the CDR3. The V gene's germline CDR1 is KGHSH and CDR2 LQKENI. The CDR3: CASSSGQAGGNIQYF. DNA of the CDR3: TGTGCCAGCTCTTCAGGACAGGCAGGCGGAAACATTCAGTACTTC.

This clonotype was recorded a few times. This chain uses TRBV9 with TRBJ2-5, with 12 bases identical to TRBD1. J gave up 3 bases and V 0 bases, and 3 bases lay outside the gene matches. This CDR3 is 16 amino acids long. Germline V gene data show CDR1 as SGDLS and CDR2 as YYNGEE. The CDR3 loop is CASSVGGQGAKETQYF. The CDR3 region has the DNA TGTGCCAGCAGCGTAGGGGGACAGGGGGCTAAAGAGACCCAGTACTTC.

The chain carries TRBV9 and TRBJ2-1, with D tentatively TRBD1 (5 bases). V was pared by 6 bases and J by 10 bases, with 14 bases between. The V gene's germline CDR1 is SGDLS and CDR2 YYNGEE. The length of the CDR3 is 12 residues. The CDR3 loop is CASNFKGNEQFF. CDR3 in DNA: TGTGCCAGCAATTTTAAGGGGAACGAGCAGTTCTTC.

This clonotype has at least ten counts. CDR3 coding DNA: TGTGCCAGCAGTTTACCACCACGTAGCACAGATACGCAGTATTTT. Translation: CASSLPPRSTDTQYF. This chain uses TRBV12-3 or TRBV12-4 with TRBJ2-3; D unresolved. With 2 bases removed from V and 0 bases from J, the gap between germline ends came to 9 bases. This CDR3 region has 15 residues.

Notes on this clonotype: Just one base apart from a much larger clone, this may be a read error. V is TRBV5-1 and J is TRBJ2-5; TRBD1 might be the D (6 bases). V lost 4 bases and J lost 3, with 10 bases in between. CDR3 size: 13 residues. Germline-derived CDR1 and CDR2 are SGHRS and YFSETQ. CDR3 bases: TGCGCCAGCAGCGTAAGGACAGAAGAGACCCAGTACTTC. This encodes CASSVRTEETQYF.

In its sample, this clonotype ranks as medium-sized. The CDR3 DNA follows: TGCAGTGCTAGAATACCGGGACAGTACACCTTC. Amino acids: CSARIPGQYTF. The V and J genes are TRBV20-1 and TRBJ1-2, with 7 nucleotides matching TRBD1. V dropped 2 bases and J dropped 11; count of bases not matched to a gene: 5. The CDR3 spans 11 residues. Germline loops: CDR1 DFQATT, CDR2 SNEGSKA (reference sequence).

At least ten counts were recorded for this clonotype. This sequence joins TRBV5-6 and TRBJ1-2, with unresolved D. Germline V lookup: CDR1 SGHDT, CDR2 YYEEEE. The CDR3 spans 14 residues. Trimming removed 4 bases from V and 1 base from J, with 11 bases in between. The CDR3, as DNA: TGTGCCAGCAGCCTCAGCCTTAATAACTATGGCTACACCTTC. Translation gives CASSLSLNNYGYTF.

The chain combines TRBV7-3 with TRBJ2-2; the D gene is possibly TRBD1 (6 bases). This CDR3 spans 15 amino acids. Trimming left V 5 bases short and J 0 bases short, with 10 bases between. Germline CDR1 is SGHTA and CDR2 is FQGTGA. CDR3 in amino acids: CASSQGQSNTGELFF. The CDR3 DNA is TGTGCCAGCAGCCAAGGACAGTCGAACACCGGGGAGCTGTTTTTT.

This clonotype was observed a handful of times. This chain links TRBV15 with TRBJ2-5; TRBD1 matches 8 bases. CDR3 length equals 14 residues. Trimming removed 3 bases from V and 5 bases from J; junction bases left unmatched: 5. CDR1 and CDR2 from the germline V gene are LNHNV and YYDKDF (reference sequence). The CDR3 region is CATSSLDRDETQYF. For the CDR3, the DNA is TGTGCCACCAGCAGCTTGGACAGGGATGAGACCCAGTACTTC.

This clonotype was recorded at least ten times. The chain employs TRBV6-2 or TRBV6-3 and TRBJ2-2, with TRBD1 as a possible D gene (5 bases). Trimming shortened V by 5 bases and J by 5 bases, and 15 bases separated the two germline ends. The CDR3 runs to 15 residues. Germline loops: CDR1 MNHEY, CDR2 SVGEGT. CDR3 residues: CASSLRALYTGELFF. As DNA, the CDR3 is TGTGCCAGCAGTCTCAGGGCTCTCTATACCGGGGAGCTGTTTTTT.

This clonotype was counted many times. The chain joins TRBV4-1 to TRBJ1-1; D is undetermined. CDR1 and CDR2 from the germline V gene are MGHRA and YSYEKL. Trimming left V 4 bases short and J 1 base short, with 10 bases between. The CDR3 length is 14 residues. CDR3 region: CASSPRGANTEAFF. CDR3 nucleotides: TGCGCCAGCAGCCCCCGAGGTGCGAACACTGAAGCTTTCTTT.

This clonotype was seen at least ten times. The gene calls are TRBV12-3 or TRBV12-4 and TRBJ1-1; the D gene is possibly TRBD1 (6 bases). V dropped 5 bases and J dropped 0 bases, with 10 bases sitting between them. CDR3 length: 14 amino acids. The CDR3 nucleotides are TGTGCCAGCAGTATAAGGGACATGAACACTGAAGCTTTCTTT. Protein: CASSIRDMNTEAFF.

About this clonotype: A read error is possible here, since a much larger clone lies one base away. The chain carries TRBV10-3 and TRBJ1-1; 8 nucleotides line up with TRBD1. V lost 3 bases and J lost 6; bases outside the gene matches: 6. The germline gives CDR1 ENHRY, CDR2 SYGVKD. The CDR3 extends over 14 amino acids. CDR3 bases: TGTGCCATCAGTGAACGGGACAGGATCCCTGAAGCTTTCTTT. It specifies CAISERDRIPEAFF.

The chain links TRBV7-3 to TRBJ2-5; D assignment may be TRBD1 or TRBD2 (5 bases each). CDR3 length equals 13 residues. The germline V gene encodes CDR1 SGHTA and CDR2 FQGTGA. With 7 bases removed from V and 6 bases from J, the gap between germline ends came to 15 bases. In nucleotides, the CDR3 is TGTGCCAGCAACATCCAACCGGGGCAGACCCAGTACTTC. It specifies CASNIQPGQTQYF.

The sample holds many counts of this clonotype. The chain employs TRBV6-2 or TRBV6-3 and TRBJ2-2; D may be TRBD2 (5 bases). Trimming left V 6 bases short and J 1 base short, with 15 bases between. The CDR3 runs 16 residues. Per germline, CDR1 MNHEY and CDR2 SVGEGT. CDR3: CASSRSDWMNTGELFF. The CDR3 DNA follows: TGTGCCAGCAGCCGATCGGACTGGATGAACACCGGGGAGCTGTTTTTT.

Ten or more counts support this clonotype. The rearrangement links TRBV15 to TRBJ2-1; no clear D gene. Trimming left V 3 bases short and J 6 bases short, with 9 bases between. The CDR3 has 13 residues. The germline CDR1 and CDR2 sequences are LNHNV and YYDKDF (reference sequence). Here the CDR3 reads CATSRVGGNEQFF. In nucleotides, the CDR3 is TGTGCCACCAGCAGGGTGGGCGGCAATGAGCAGTTCTTC.

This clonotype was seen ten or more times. Here the CDR3 DNA reads TGTGCCAGCAGCTCCACCCCGGCCAGGGGGAAAGGCTACACCTTC. Amino acids: CASSSTPARGKGYTF. The chain employs TRBV7-2 and TRBJ1-2, with 7 nucleotides matching TRBD1. CDR3 length: 15 amino acids. CDR1 is SGHTA and CDR2 is FQGNSA in the germline V gene. Trimming removed 4 bases from V and 8 bases from J; junction bases left unmatched: 13.

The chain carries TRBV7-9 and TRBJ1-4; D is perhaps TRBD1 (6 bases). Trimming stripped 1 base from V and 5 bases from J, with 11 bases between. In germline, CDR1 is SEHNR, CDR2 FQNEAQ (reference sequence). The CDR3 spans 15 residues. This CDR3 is CASSLGGAGNEKLFF. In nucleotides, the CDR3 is TGTGCCAGCAGCTTAGGGGGGGCCGGAAATGAAAAACTGTTTTTT.